A selection of T cell receptor beta chains follows, all from one sample in a study of immune characterization of retroperitoneal liposarcoma. TCRdb processed the PCR reads anew with MiXCR; each CDR3 protein has one entry. The top ten hold approximately 24% of the sample, which has more than 9,000 distinct CDR3 sequences, around a third seen once. Material for sequencing was tumor tissue. The receptors here all came from a male donor with retroperitoneal liposarcoma. The CDR3 runs from the conserved cysteine through the conserved F or W. Clone size, where shown, is once, few, many, or a class for clones that have expanded.

.	TRBV6-1	CASSEVHGTGRNEQFF
.	TRBV10-3	CAISGDMGGSYEQYF
.	TRBV6-8	CASSFRMPGQSYEQFF
.	TRBV11-3	CASSLGGLPSYNEQFF
.	TRBV6-1	CASSSRGVTDTQYF
.	TRBV6-2/TRBV6-3	CATAQGAPIETQYF
.	TRBV6-6	CASSEAVSDSYEQYF
.	TRBV6-1	CTTNPGLFYEQYF
.	TRBV28	CASSGNRDRGRLEGYTF
.	TRBV10-2	CASSELRANHGYTF
few	TRBV6-1	CASSERAGSSYNEQFF
.	TRBV11-2	CASSRQAGAKNIQFF
.	TRBV6-1	CASSSLAGGVNEQFF
few	TRBV6-1	CASGSDGGPYEQFF
.	TRBV6-1	CASSEGTSDYNEQFF
.	TRBV12-5	CASGSPPLAGMNTGELFF
many	TRBV6-1	CASSAGTIYEQYF
.	TRBV12-3/TRBV12-4	CASSFRGRSTDTQYF
many	TRBV6-6	CASSYSGQGNEQFF
many	TRBV6-1	CASSHDGETQYF
.	TRBV5-6	CASSLGLGKAQYF
.	TRBV12-3/TRBV12-4	CASSLNPTLGGSKNIQFF
.	TRBV4-3	CASSQDAGNTEAFF
medium-sized	TRBV10-1	CASSEGHSYEQYF
few	TRBV6-1	CASSENSGGGQETQYF
many	TRBV6-1	CASKRQSSYEQFF
many	TRBV7-3	CASSLLGPSNNEQFF
.	TRBV7-2	CASSPSRNTIYF
.	TRBV27	CASSLAGQGPFEQYF
.	TRBV11-2	CASSPRVGTDGYEQFF
.	TRBV6-5	CASSIGANTEAFF
many	TRBV6-1	CASSETGGTYEQYF
.	TRBV4-1	CASSQALRSGSTQYF
few	TRBV7-2	CASSLDGGPGETQYF
few	TRBV27	CASSPGTQETQYF
.	TRBV10-3	CAISVSGTYKGNYEQYF
.	TRBV27	CASRHKPRDWGYEQYF
.	TRBV6-2/TRBV6-3	CASSYGTSGESTDTQYF
.	TRBV27	CASSLDRAHEQYF
.	TRBV19	CASSISRIRTDTQYF
.	TRBV10-1	CASIERAHNEQFF
few	TRBV6-1	CASREGSYEQFF
few	TRBV11-2	CASSLEAGVKEQFF
many	TRBV6-1	CASSEGGRYEQFF
.	TRBV6-1	CASSYQGQGYTGELFF
.	TRBV11-2	CASSLDGQYNEQFF
medium-sized	TRBV6-1	CASSEAGTSTDTQYF
many	TRBV6-1	CASSPFTGELFF
.	TRBV11-2	CASTPGTSGLNEQFF
many	TRBV27	CASSIPGRGSYNEQFF
many	TRBV4-1	CASSQGWTSGNYEQYF
few	TRBV6-1	CASSSVGHTDTQYF
few	TRBV27	CASSLGQGQPYEQYF
once	TRBV7-2	CANSISGERYEQFF